This note documents a single TCR beta chain sequence. The antigen is unknown. This record comes from a study of vaccination effects on CD4 cells after COVID-19. General study points: Late post-vaccination, clones induced by infection and those induced by vaccine underwent marked clonal contraction.

ViraFEST expansion of antigen-specific CD4+ T cells with viral peptide pools preceded sequencing. At the end of over 8 days of culture, CD4+ T cells were isolated. Prior SARS-CoV-2 infection was absent in the vaccine recipients, as shown by negative nucleocapsid antibodies. The culture medium for two million PBMC per well included 9.5 to 10 IU/ml IL-2 and roughly 10 ug/ml peptides. V lost 7 bases, J lost 4 bases, and 14 bases lay in between. Looked up from germline, CDR1 is LNHDA and CDR2 is SQIVND (reference sequence). This CDR3 has 14 residues. The repertoire was sequenced with immunoSEQ multiplex PCR; TCRdb's copy has only in-frame clones and lacks some. The top ten clones hold more than 13% of a sample with 30,000 to 45,000 clones, about three fifths of them seen once.

The genes are TRBV19 and TRBJ1-5; TRBD1 might be the D (6 bases). The sample consisted of CD4+ T cells from PBMCs cultured with HCoV-OC43 spike peptides, taken before COVID-19 vaccination. Regarding subset: HCoV-OC43 spike overlapping peptide pool stimulation. The receptor's source is a human donor who received a COVID-19 vaccine. DNA for the CDR3: TGTGCCAGTAACCTACAGGGCAGAAATCAGCCCCAGCATTTT. Translation gives CASNLQGRNQPQHF.